A selection of T cell receptor beta chains follows, all from one sample in a study of tumor and adjacent non-tumor tissue in lung cancer. MiXCR, applied by TCRdb to the multiplex PCR reads, yields one record per CDR3 protein. Here the sample spans 77,000 or so distinct CDR3 sequences, just over 75% being singletons. Specimen: distant non-tumor lung tissue. These receptors were taken from a man in his 70s with non-small cell lung cancer. Each CDR3 is given with its conserved first and last residue.

CDR3 protein	V gene	J gene
CSVAGLARGESYNEQFF	TRBV29-1	TRBJ2-1
CASSNKFPGQRSSNQPQHF	TRBV6-1	TRBJ1-5
CSVQIPRDSQPQHF	TRBV20-1	TRBJ1-5
CASRFPLRSTEAFF	TRBV13	TRBJ1-1
CVSSLYRYDYTF	TRBV11-1	TRBJ1-2
CTSSSPLDSSYEQYF	TRBV7-9	TRBJ2-7
CASSPPQGGRGSYNEQFF	TRBV4-1	TRBJ2-1
CASSRTLAEEGDDKYF	TRBV4-1	TRBJ2-7
CASSPPGGVTETQYF	TRBV28	TRBJ2-3
CASSLRIEADTQYF	TRBV6-6	TRBJ2-3
CASEPVMAGYGSGNYGYTF	TRBV6-1	TRBJ1-2
CASSEAVALGANTQYF	TRBV10-2	TRBJ2-3
CTSSLSYSYTF	TRBV6-2/TRBV6-3	TRBJ1-2
CSVDRQGNTGELLF	TRBV29-1	TRBJ2-2
CASAGAGLNEQYF	TRBV6-1	TRBJ2-7
CAISESGMNTEASF	TRBV10-1	TRBJ1-1
CSVEGYPGGNEQFF	TRBV20-1	TRBJ2-1
CASGFYGQYF	TRBV7-9	TRBJ2-7
CASSHLPGLDNEQFF	TRBV4-3	TRBJ2-1
CTSWGGGHGYTF	TRBV6-5	TRBJ1-2
CASGSAGEGQPQHF	TRBV6-2/TRBV6-3	TRBJ1-5
CASSMGIHTEAFF	TRBV12-3/TRBV12-4	TRBJ1-1
CASSNMGSPMHF	TRBV7-9	TRBJ1-6
CASNFLGAGGDRETQYF	TRBV28	TRBJ2-5
CSASEDQNSNEQFF	TRBV20-1	TRBJ2-1
CASRRVGDANYGYTF	TRBV12-3/TRBV12-4	TRBJ1-2
CTSSPSEGSGANVLTF	TRBV4-3	TRBJ2-6
CASSFTSSYNSLLHF	TRBV12-3/TRBV12-4	TRBJ1-6
CVNSPPPNTEAFF	TRBV11-3	TRBJ1-1
CGISSRSTSTDTQYF	TRBV10-3	TRBJ2-3
CASSRPWTGISSGNTIHF	TRBV12-3/TRBV12-4	TRBJ1-3
CASSLVGTGVGGELFF	TRBV11-2	TRBJ2-2
CASGFPTRELFF	TRBV7-8	TRBJ2-2
CASSFSTSRSGEQYF	TRBV6-5	TRBJ2-7
CVSSGTRELDEQFF	TRBV6-1	TRBJ2-1
CSAPVFLGGVNHPQHF	TRBV20-1	TRBJ1-5
CASSSTGQGSAGANVLTF	TRBV28	TRBJ2-6
CASRHTKGLGTDTQYF	TRBV28	TRBJ2-3
CSVGTGANYEQYF	TRBV29-1	TRBJ2-7
CASSIYRGGTEAFF	TRBV2	TRBJ1-1
CASSARTVVNEQFF	TRBV5-4	TRBJ2-1
CASRFPTGAGGYTF	TRBV11-3	TRBJ1-2
CAISKSPGQVNIGELFF	TRBV10-3	TRBJ2-2
CASRRENSAGELFF	TRBV6-2/TRBV6-3	TRBJ2-2
CASSLANSRISEAFF	TRBV11-2	TRBJ1-1
CASCLDQGAPYEHYF	TRBV11-2	TRBJ2-7
CACNTWNDQFF	TRBV6-5	TRBJ2-1
CASRLNDRQEQYF	TRBV6-2/TRBV6-3	TRBJ2-7
CSVEEGGETHYF	TRBV29-1	TRBJ2-5
CSVVHYQSSGEDEYSF	TRBV29-1	TRBJ1-2
CTSSSKQGAGSHFHF	TRBV28	TRBJ1-6
CASSLDLNNETFF	TRBV5-5	TRBJ1-1
CASSRTGGLSPLHF	TRBV7-9	TRBJ1-6
CASSQATKVTSHNEQLF	TRBV14	TRBJ2-1